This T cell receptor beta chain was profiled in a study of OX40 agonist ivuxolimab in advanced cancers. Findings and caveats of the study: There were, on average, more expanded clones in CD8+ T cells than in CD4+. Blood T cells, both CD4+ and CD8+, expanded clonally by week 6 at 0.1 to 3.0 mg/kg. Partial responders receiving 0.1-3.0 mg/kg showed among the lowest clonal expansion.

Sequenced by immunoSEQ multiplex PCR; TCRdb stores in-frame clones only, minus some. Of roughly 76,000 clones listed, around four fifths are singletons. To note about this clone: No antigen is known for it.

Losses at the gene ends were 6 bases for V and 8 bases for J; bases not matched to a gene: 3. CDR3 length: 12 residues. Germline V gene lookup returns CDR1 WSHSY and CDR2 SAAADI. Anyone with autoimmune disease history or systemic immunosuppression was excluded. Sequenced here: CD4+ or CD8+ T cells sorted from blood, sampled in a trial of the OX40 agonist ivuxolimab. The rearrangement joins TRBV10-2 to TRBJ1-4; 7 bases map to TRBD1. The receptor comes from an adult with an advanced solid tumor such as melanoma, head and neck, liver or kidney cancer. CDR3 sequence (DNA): TGCGCCAGCAGCGAGACAGGGGAAAAACTGTTTTTT. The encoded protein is CASSETGEKLFF.